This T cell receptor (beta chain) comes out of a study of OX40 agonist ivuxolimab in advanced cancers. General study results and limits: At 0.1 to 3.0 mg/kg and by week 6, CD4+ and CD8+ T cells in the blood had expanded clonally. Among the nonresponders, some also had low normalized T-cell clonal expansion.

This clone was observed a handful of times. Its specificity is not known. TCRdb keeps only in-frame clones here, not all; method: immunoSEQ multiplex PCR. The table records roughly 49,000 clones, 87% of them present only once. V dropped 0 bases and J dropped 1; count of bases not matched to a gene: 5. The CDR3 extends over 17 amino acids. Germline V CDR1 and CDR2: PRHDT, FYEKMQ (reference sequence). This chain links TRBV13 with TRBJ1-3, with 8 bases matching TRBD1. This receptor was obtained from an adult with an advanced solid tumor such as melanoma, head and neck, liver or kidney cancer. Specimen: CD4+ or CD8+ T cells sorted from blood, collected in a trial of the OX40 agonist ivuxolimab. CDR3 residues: CASSLGQGAISGNTIYF. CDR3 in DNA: TGTGCCAGCAGCTTAGGGCAGGGGGCGATATCTGGAAACACCATATATTTT.